The next 22 T cell receptor beta chains were all read from a single sample in a study of cytomegalovirus exposure and HLA in healthy donors listed by TCRdb under 2017. The library was prepared using the immunoSEQ multiplex PCR assay. For the multiplex PCR, a mixture combining 60 forward primers for TCR Vbeta segments and 13 reverse primers for TCR Jbeta segments was used. The source is immuneACCESS, and TCRdb retained only in-frame sequences with V and J called. Part of the clones is not carried over; for the studies checked, unresolved V genes explain less than half of this, and the remainder is unexplained. Here the sample has about 130,000 clones; around 80% occur a single time. The biggest ten clones account for approximately 1.2% of the sample. The sequencing input was PBMCs. Every receptor here comes from a female donor in good health and CMV-seronegative.

The rearrangement joins TRBV27 to TRBJ2-1; 7 nucleotides match TRBD2. The germline gives CDR1 MNHEY, CDR2 SMNVEV (reference sequence). The junction had 12 bases not matched to a gene; V was cut back by 6 bases and J by 7 bases. This CDR3 is 15 amino acids long. CDR3 sequence reads: CASSFAASGGNEQFF. The CDR3 DNA sequence: TGTGCCAGCAGCTTCGCGGCCTCCGGGGGGAATGAGCAGTTCTTC.

J is TRBJ1-3 and V is TRBV5-6; D remains unclear. Germline-derived CDR1 and CDR2 are SGHDT and YYEEEE. V was pared by 1 base and J by 0 bases, with 11 bases between. The CDR3 spans 16 residues. CDR3 DNA: TGTGCCAGCAGCTTGTTGCCGTCGAGCTCTGGAAACACCATATATTTT. Translation: CASSLLPSSSGNTIYF. Complete variable domain (other parts from reference TRBV5-6 and TRBJ1-3): DAGVTQSPTHLIKTRGQQVTLRCSPKSGHDTVSWYQQALGQGPQFIFQYYEEEERQRGNFPDRFSGHQFPNYSSELNVNALLLGDSALYLCASSLLPSSSGNTIYFGEGSWLTVV.

A few counts support this clone. This chain links TRBV2 with TRBJ1-2; D might be TRBD1 (6 bases). From germline, CDR1 is SNHLY and CDR2 FYNNEI. V lost 6 bases and J lost 8, with 16 bases in between. CDR3 length: 13 residues. The CDR3 DNA reads TGTGCCAGCAGCGATGGACAGTCGTTCGGCTACACCTTC. Residues: CASSDGQSFGYTF. The entire variable domain, with the rest obtained from reference TRBV2 and TRBJ1-2, is as follows: EPEVTQTPSHQVTQMGQEVILRCVPISNHLYFYWYRQILGQKVEFLVSFYNNEISEKSEIFDDQFSVERPDGSNFTLKIRSTKLEDSAMYFCASSDGQSFGYTFGSGTRLTVV.

The rearrangement uses TRBV6-5 and TRBJ2-3; 7 nucleotides line up with TRBD2. This CDR3 is 12 amino acids long. Trimming removed 9 bases from V and 1 base from J; junction bases left unmatched: 1. Germline V gene sequence: CDR1 MNHEY, CDR2 SVGAGI. The CDR3 reads CASSGRTDTQYF. The CDR3 bases are TGTGCCAGTAGCGGGCGCACAGATACGCAGTATTTT.

This clone was counted once. The rearrangement joins TRBV6-4 to TRBJ1-1; D uncertain. Looked up from germline, CDR1 is MRHNA and CDR2 is SNTAGT. V was shortened by 2 bases and J by 7 bases, with 5 bases between the two germline ends. This CDR3 has 11 amino acids. DNA of the CDR3: TGTGCCAGCAGTGACGGCTTTGAAGCTTTCTTT. Its protein product is CASSDGFEAFF.

This clone was seen only a few times. The chain carries TRBV2 and TRBJ1-3, with TRBD1 matching over 8 bases. V was pared by 4 bases and J by 0 bases, with 2 bases of the junction left unmatched. The CDR3 has 15 residues. CDR1 is SNHLY and CDR2 is FYNNEI in the germline V gene. The CDR3 region is CASSVTGDSGNTIYF. DNA of the CDR3: TGTGCCAGCAGTGTGACAGGGGACTCTGGAAACACCATATATTTT.

The chain employs TRBV23-1 and TRBJ2-3, with a weak D call TRBD1 (6 bases). TRBV23-1 belongs to the ORF category, with a function that is uncertain. This CDR3 is 13 amino acids long. V was shortened by 8 bases and J by 3 bases, with 12 bases between the two germline ends. The CDR3 protein is CASENRVTDTQYF. Written as DNA, the CDR3 is TGCGCCAGCGAAAACAGGGTAACAGATACGCAGTATTTT.

The genes are TRBV13 and TRBJ1-6; TRBD1 agrees at 12 bases. This CDR3 has 16 residues. J lost 9 bases, V lost 3 bases, and 6 bases had no gene match. Per germline, CDR1 PRHDT and CDR2 FYEKMQ (reference sequence). In DNA, the CDR3 is TGTGCCAGCAGCTTGGGACAGGGGGCGATTAGTTCACCCCTCCACTTT. Protein product: CASSLGQGAISSPLHF. Looking up the rest from reference TRBV13 and TRBJ1-6 gives the full variable domain: AAGVIQSPRHLIKEKRETATLKCYPIPRHDTVYWYQQGPGQDPQFLISFYEKMQSDKGSIPDRFSAQQFSDYHSELNMSSLELGDSALYFCASSLGQGAISSPLHFGNGTRLTVT.

A single count supports this clone. The CDR3 loop reads CASSPGARNQPQHF. CDR3 in DNA: TGCGCCAGCAGTCCAGGGGCTCGGAATCAGCCCCAGCATTTT. This rearrangement joins TRBV23-1 to TRBJ1-5; D is perhaps TRBD1 (6 bases). TRBV23-1 is an open reading frame, and its role is uncertain. The CDR3 loop spans 14 amino acids. V lost 4 bases, J lost 4 bases, and 11 bases lay in between.

The chain employs TRBV19 and TRBJ2-1, with 7 bases lining up with TRBD2. Germline V gene lookup returns CDR1 LNHDA and CDR2 SQIVND (reference sequence). This CDR3 contains 16 residues. With V trimmed by 6 bases and J by 3 bases, 11 bases remained unmatched. This chain's CDR3 is CASRGVRAGYYNEQFF. Written as DNA, the CDR3 is TGTGCCAGTAGAGGGGTTCGAGCGGGGTACTACAATGAGCAGTTCTTC.

The chain joins TRBV19 to TRBJ2-5; D not resolved. CDR3 length: 17 amino acids. Trimming stripped 4 bases from V and 4 bases from J, with 22 bases between. Germline V CDR1 and CDR2: LNHDA, SQIVND (reference sequence). The CDR3 reads CASSTRLRAPTRETQYF. The CDR3 bases are TGTGCCAGTAGTACCCGCTTGCGTGCGCCGACTCGAGAGACCCAGTACTTC.

J is TRBJ1-4 and V is TRBV30; the D gene is possibly TRBD1 (6 bases). V lost 5 bases, J lost 0 bases, and 13 bases lay in between. The CDR3 runs to 15 residues. The germline V gene has CDR1 GTSNPN and CDR2 SVGIG (reference sequence). The CDR3 region is CAWSGGAATNEKLFF. The CDR3, as DNA: TGTGCCTGGTCGGGGGGCGCAGCAACTAATGAAAAACTGTTTTTT.

The chain links TRBV10-3 to TRBJ2-1; TRBD1 matches 7 bases. Per germline, CDR1 ENHRY and CDR2 SYGVKD. The junction had 4 bases not matched to a gene; V was cut back by 5 bases and J by 0 bases. This CDR3 spans 15 amino acids. Written as DNA, the CDR3 is TGTGCCATCAGTTCCGGGACAGTCTCCTACAATGAGCAGTTCTTC. It encodes CAISSGTVSYNEQFF.

This sequence joins TRBV5-6 and TRBJ1-2; a possible D gene is TRBD1 (5 bases). CDR3 length: 14 amino acids. Germline CDR1 reads SGHDT; CDR2 reads YYEEEE. The V end lost 2 bases, the J end lost 2 bases, and 10 bases lay between the germline ends. CDR3 bases: TGTGCCAGCAGCTTCGGACGGGGGAACTATGGCTACACCTTC. Encoded protein: CASSFGRGNYGYTF.

V and J are TRBV5-6 and TRBJ2-7, with a possible D match to TRBD1 (5 bases). The CDR3 runs to 14 residues. Germline values: CDR1 SGHDT, CDR2 YYEEEE. V lost 4 bases and J 5 bases, leaving 16 bases between the germline ends. DNA of the CDR3: TGTGCCAGCAGCCGACCCCAGGGAATTGACGAGCAGTACTTC. This codes for CASSRPQGIDEQYF.

V and J are TRBV6-1 and TRBJ2-1; D might be TRBD2 (6 bases). V was cut by 5 bases and J by 9 bases, with 17 bases left in between. Germline V gene data show CDR1 as MNHNS and CDR2 as SASEGT. CDR3 length: 14 residues. The CDR3 spells CASSRAGLASEQFF. CDR3 nucleotide sequence: TGTGCCAGCAGTCGGGCGGGATTGGCGAGTGAGCAGTTCTTC.

The genes are TRBV6-5 and TRBJ2-5; 7 nucleotides align to TRBD1. This CDR3 has 14 amino acids. Germline V gives CDR1 MNHEY, CDR2 SVGAGI. After removal of 1 base from V and 5 bases from J, the junction contained 4 bases not matched to a gene. The CDR3 DNA follows: TGTGCCAGCAGTTACTTTGGCAGGGGGGAGACCCAGTACTTC. Amino acids: CASSYFGRGETQYF.

CDR3 in amino acids: CASRNLAGVHEQYF. The CDR3 bases are TGTGCCAGCAGAAACCTAGCGGGAGTCCACGAGCAGTACTTC. The chain has TRBV2 and TRBJ2-7; 10 bases line up with TRBD2. V lost 6 bases and J lost 5; bases outside the gene matches: 7. This CDR3 region has 14 residues. The germline CDR1 and CDR2 sequences are SNHLY and FYNNEI.

DNA for the CDR3: TGCGCCAGCAGAACTGGACAGGCTCATATAAACACTGAAGCTTTCTTT. Its protein product is CASRTGQAHINTEAFF. The chain is built from TRBV5-1 and TRBJ1-1; 7 bases align to TRBD1. V gave up 5 bases and J gave up 2 bases; unmatched junction bases: 12. Germline V gene sequence: CDR1 SGHRS, CDR2 YFSETQ. The length of the CDR3 is 16 residues.

This sequence joins TRBV18 and TRBJ2-7, with D tentatively TRBD2 (5 bases). Germline CDR1 is KGHSH and CDR2 is LQKENI. Trimming took off 0 bases at V and 7 bases at J, with 19 bases between the two ends. The CDR3 spans 16 residues. The chain's CDR3 is CASSPPVSGVGGEQYF. CDR3 bases: TGTGCCAGCTCACCACCGGTTTCCGGGGTCGGCGGGGAGCAGTACTTC.

V and J are TRBV7-9 and TRBJ1-3; the D gene is possibly TRBD1 (5 bases). Looked up from germline, CDR1 is SEHNR and CDR2 is FQNEAQ (reference sequence). The ends were cut back, 5 bases at V and 0 bases at J, with 8 bases in the middle. The CDR3 sequence is 14 residues long. The CDR3 reads CASSQGGSGNTIYF. Here the CDR3 DNA reads TGTGCCAGCAGCCAGGGTGGCTCTGGAAACACCATATATTTT.

V and J are TRBV29-1 and TRBJ1-5, with D possibly being TRBD1 (6 bases). The V end was cut by 7 bases, the J end by 3 bases, with 10 bases between. The CDR3 is made up of 12 amino acids. Germline values: CDR1 SQVTM, CDR2 ANQGSEA. The CDR3 sequence is CSAGQSNQPQHF. The CDR3 DNA is TGCAGCGCCGGACAGTCCAATCAGCCCCAGCATTTT.